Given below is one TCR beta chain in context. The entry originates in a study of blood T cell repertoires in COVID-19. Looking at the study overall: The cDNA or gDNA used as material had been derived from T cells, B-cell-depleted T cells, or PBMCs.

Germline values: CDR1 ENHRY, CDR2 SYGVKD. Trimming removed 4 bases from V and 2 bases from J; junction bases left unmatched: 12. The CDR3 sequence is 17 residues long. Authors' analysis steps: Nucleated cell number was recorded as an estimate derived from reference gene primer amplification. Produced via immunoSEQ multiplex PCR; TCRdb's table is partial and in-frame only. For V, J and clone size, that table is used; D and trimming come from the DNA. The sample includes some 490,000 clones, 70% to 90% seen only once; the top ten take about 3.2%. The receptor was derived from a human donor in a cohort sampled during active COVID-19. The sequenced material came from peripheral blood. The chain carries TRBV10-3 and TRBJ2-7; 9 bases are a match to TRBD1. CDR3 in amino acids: CAISAWSGGQGAYEQYF. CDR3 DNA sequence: TGTGCCATCAGTGCATGGTCGGGGGGACAGGGCGCCTACGAGCAGTACTTC.